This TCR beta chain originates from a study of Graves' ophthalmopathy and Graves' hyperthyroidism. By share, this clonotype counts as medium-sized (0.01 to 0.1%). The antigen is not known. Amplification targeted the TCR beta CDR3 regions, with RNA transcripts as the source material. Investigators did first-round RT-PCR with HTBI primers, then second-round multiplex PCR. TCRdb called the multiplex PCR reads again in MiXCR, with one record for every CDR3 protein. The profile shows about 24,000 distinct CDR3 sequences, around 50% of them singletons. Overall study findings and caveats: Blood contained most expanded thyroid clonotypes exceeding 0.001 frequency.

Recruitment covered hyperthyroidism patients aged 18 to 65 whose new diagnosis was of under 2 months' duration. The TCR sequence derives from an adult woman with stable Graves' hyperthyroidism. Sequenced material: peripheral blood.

DNA for the CDR3: TGTGCCAGCAGTTTGACGGAGAACAATGAGCAGTTCTTC. This translates into CASSLTENNEQFF. J is TRBJ2-1 and V is TRBV6-4; D is ambiguous. The germline V and J ends were trimmed by 5 bases and 5 bases, with 10 bases remaining between them. In germline, CDR1 is MRHNA, CDR2 SNTAGT. The CDR3 extends over 13 amino acids.